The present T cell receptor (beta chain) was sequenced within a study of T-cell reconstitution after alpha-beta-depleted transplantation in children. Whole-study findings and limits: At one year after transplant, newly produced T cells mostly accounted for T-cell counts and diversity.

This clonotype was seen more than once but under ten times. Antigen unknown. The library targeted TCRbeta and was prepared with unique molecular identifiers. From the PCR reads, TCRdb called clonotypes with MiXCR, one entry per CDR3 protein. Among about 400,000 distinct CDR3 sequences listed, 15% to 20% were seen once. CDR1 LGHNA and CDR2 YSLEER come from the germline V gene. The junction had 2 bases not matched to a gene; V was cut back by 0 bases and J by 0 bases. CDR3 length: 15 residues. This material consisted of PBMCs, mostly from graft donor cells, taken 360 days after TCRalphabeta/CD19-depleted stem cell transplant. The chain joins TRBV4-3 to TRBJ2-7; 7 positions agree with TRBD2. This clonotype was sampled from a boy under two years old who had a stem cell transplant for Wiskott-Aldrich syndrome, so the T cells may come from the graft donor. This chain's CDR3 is CASSQESGNSYEQYF. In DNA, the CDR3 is TGCGCCAGCAGCCAAGAAAGCGGGAACTCCTACGAGCAGTACTTC.